These T cell receptor beta chains were read from a single sample in a study of T cell clones after liver transplantation. The repertoire was sequenced with immunoSEQ multiplex PCR; TCRdb's copy has only in-frame clones and lacks some. The sample includes some 60,000 clones, roughly 70% of them seen just once. The sample in question was CD4+ T cells from blood, obtained at the roughly 16-month timepoint. These receptors came from a human patient who received a liver transplant. The graft donor may account for some of the T cells. Both conserved end residues are part of each CDR3. The D gene is left open where the match is weak. Not every row has a clone size; where given, it reads once, few, many or a size class.

TGTGCCAGCAGCTCCCAGGGATCCCCTCGCGGCTACACCTTC | CASSSQGSPRGYTF | - | TRBJ1-2 | TRBV5-6 | -
TGTGCCAGCAGCTTGGCTAGCGTCACATTCCTCGCCGGGGAGCTGTTTTTT | CASSLASVTFLAGELFF | - | TRBJ2-2 | TRBV11-3 | few
TGTGCCAGCAGCTCCCCTAAAGGACAGAACTATGGCTACACCTTC | CASSSPKGQNYGYTF | - | TRBJ1-2 | TRBV7-2 | -
TGTGCCAGCAGCACCGTCAGGTCCCAAGAGACCCAGTACTTC | CASSTVRSQETQYF | - | TRBJ2-5 | TRBV7-2 | -
TGTGCCACCTTAAACTGGGAGACCCAGTACTTC | CATLNWETQYF | - | TRBJ2-5 | TRBV25-1 | -
TGCGCCAGCAGCTCCCTGGGACAGTCTACCTACAATGAGCAGTTCTTC | CASSSLGQSTYNEQFF | TRBD1 | TRBJ2-1 | TRBV5-1 | few
TGTGCCAGCTCACCACCGGGACAGGGAGAAACCGGGGAGCTGTTTTTT | CASSPPGQGETGELFF | TRBD1 | TRBJ2-2 | TRBV18 | -
TGTGCCAGCAGGCCGGGACAGGGGGACACAGATACGCAGTATTTT | CASRPGQGDTDTQYF | TRBD1 | TRBJ2-3 | TRBV6-5 | many
TGTGCCAGCAGCCCAACTAGCGGGAGGGTCAATGAGCAGTTCTTC | CASSPTSGRVNEQFF | TRBD2 | TRBJ2-1 | TRBV9 | -
TGTGCCAGCAGCCAAGCCTGGAACAGTGGTGGTTCACCCCTCCACTTT | CASSQAWNSGGSPLHF | - | TRBJ1-6 | TRBV4-2 | -
TGTGCCAGCGGTAGTACCTATGGCGAGACCCAGTACTTC | CASGSTYGETQYF | - | TRBJ2-5 | TRBV7-2 | -
TGCGCCAGCAGCGACCGGGACAGCCCATTGTATGGCTACACCTTC | CASSDRDSPLYGYTF | TRBD1 | TRBJ1-2 | TRBV5-1 | medium-sized
TGTGCCTGGAGTATAGGAATATTAGGCAATGAGCAGTTCTTC | CAWSIGILGNEQFF | - | TRBJ2-1 | TRBV30 | -
TGTGCCAGCTCACGCTCGACAGGGGTCAATCAGCCCCAGCATTTT | CASSRSTGVNQPQHF | TRBD1 | TRBJ1-5 | TRBV18 | -
TGTGCCAGCAGCCAGTGGGGTGGGTCGGAGACCCAGTACTTC | CASSQWGGSETQYF | - | TRBJ2-5 | TRBV14 | -
TGTGCCAGCAGTGACTCCGGGCAACTCCCAGGCACAGATACGCAGTATTTT | CASSDSGQLPGTDTQYF | - | TRBJ2-3 | TRBV6-4 | -
TGTGCCAGCAGCTTAACGTCTTGGGGCGCCGGGGAGCTGTTTTTT | CASSLTSWGAGELFF | - | TRBJ2-2 | TRBV7-2 | -
TGTGCCAGTAGTATAAAAGCGGCGGGGGGCTCCTACAATGAGCAGTTCTTC | CASSIKAAGGSYNEQFF | TRBD2 | TRBJ2-1 | TRBV19 | -
TGTGCCAGCAGCGATACCGGGGCGCAAGGTCAGCCCCAGCATTTT | CASSDTGAQGQPQHF | - | TRBJ1-5 | TRBV6-5 | -
TGTGCCAGCAGCTACGGGCGAGGGGCAAACATTCAGTACTTC | CASSYGRGANIQYF | - | TRBJ2-4 | TRBV6-1 | -
TGTGCCAGCAGCCCAGGGGCGGATACGCAGTATTTT | CASSPGADTQYF | - | TRBJ2-3 | TRBV7-9 | -
TGTGCCTGCCGACAGCCGACTAACTATGGCTACACCTTC | CACRQPTNYGYTF | - | TRBJ1-2 | TRBV30 | -
TGCGCCAGCAGCTTGCCGGGGACTAACTATGGCTACACCTTC | CASSLPGTNYGYTF | - | TRBJ1-2 | TRBV5-1 | -
TGTGCCACCAGCAGACCCTTGGGGGGGGCGCGGCTTGAAGCTTTCTTT | CATSRPLGGARLEAFF | - | TRBJ1-1 | TRBV15 | -
TGTGCCAGCAGCCAAATTGAGGTACAGGGCCATCAGCCCCAGCATTTT | CASSQIEVQGHQPQHF | - | TRBJ1-5 | TRBV4-2 | few
TGTGCCTGGAGAACGGACAGGGGCCATAATTCACCCCTCCACTTT | CAWRTDRGHNSPLHF | TRBD1 | TRBJ1-6 | TRBV30 | once
TGTGCCAGCAGCCTCCGGGACAGGCTAGACAATGAGCAGTTCTTC | CASSLRDRLDNEQFF | TRBD1 | TRBJ2-1 | TRBV9 | -
TGTGCCAGCAGCCACCCCCGGGGCAGGGAAGACTATGGCTACACCTTC | CASSHPRGREDYGYTF | - | TRBJ1-2 | TRBV7-2 | -
TGTGCCAGCAGCCCGAGGACAGGGGGCGCAGATACGCAGTATTTT | CASSPRTGGADTQYF | TRBD1 | TRBJ2-3 | TRBV7-9 | few
TGTGCCAGCACTGGGGGTACCGGGGAGCTGTTTTTT | CASTGGTGELFF | - | TRBJ2-2 | TRBV11-3 | -
TGCGCCAGCAGCTTGTATCCGGATGAAAAACTGTTTTTT | CASSLYPDEKLFF | - | TRBJ1-4 | TRBV5-1 | -
TGCGCCAGCAGCCAAGAAGGGGTCAATGAGCAGTTCTTC | CASSQEGVNEQFF | - | TRBJ2-1 | TRBV4-1 | -
TGTGCCAGCAGTGAAGTGGGGCGAGGAGGGTACAATGAGCAGTTCTTC | CASSEVGRGGYNEQFF | - | TRBJ2-1 | TRBV6-1 | -
TGTGCCACCGCCGGGCTAGCGGGAGGTGGGACCGGGGAGCTGTTTTTT | CATAGLAGGGTGELFF | TRBD2 | TRBJ2-2 | TRBV10-3 | once
TGTGCCAGCAGTTCCCCCGGGGACCCCGGTTCAGAGACCCAGTACTTC | CASSSPGDPGSETQYF | - | TRBJ2-5 | TRBV25-1 | -
TGTGCCAGCAGTGAGTACGGGGGCGATCAGCCCCAGCATTTT | CASSEYGGDQPQHF | - | TRBJ1-5 | TRBV25-1 | few
TGTGCCAGCAGCACACCCCAAGGACTAGATGGGCAGTTCTTC | CASSTPQGLDGQFF | TRBD2 | TRBJ2-1 | TRBV7-2 | -
TGTGCCACCGTCCGGCACCCACAAGAGACCCAGTACTTC | CATVRHPQETQYF | - | TRBJ2-5 | TRBV2 | -
TGTGCCAGCAGCTTCGGGGGGAGCACAGATACGCAGTATTTT | CASSFGGSTDTQYF | TRBD2 | TRBJ2-3 | TRBV7-8 | -
TGTGCCTGGAGTGTACGCCGCGGAGATACGCAGTATTTT | CAWSVRRGDTQYF | - | TRBJ2-3 | TRBV30 | few
TGTGCCAGCAGTTCTACCGGACAGTCCTCCTACGAGCAGTACTTC | CASSSTGQSSYEQYF | - | TRBJ2-7 | TRBV6-6 | -
TGTGCCAGCAGCCTCGTAAGAGATACGCAGTATTTT | CASSLVRDTQYF | - | TRBJ2-3 | TRBV7-2 | -
TGTGCCTGGAGTGTCGGGACCTACAATGATCAGCCCCAGCATTTT | CAWSVGTYNDQPQHF | - | TRBJ1-5 | TRBV30 | many
TGTGCCAGCAGCTCTCCAGGGAACACTGAAGCTTTCTTT | CASSSPGNTEAFF | - | TRBJ1-1 | TRBV7-2 | -
TGTGCCAGCAGCGTGGGGACCAACACAGATACGCAGTATTTT | CASSVGTNTDTQYF | - | TRBJ2-3 | TRBV9 | once
TGTGCCACTGGGGACAGATCTTACTATGGCTACACCTTC | CATGDRSYYGYTF | TRBD1 | TRBJ1-2 | TRBV6-1 | medium-sized
TGTGCCAGCAGTTCCCCCTCGGGGGGCTCCTACGAGCAGTACTTC | CASSSPSGGSYEQYF | TRBD2 | TRBJ2-7 | TRBV28 | -
TGTGCCAGCAGCCCGCGTGGGGTGGGCAATCAGCCCCAGCATTTT | CASSPRGVGNQPQHF | - | TRBJ1-5 | TRBV7-9 | -
TGTGCCAGCAGTCAGGGGGTGAACACTGAAGCTTTCTTT | CASSQGVNTEAFF | TRBD1 | TRBJ1-1 | TRBV28 | -
TGTGCCAGCCTAAACCCCGGTGGCACCGGGGAGCTGTTTTTT | CASLNPGGTGELFF | - | TRBJ2-2 | TRBV6-6 | -
TGTGCCAGCAGTCCCGCGTCTGGAAACACCATATATTTT | CASSPASGNTIYF | - | TRBJ1-3 | TRBV28 | -